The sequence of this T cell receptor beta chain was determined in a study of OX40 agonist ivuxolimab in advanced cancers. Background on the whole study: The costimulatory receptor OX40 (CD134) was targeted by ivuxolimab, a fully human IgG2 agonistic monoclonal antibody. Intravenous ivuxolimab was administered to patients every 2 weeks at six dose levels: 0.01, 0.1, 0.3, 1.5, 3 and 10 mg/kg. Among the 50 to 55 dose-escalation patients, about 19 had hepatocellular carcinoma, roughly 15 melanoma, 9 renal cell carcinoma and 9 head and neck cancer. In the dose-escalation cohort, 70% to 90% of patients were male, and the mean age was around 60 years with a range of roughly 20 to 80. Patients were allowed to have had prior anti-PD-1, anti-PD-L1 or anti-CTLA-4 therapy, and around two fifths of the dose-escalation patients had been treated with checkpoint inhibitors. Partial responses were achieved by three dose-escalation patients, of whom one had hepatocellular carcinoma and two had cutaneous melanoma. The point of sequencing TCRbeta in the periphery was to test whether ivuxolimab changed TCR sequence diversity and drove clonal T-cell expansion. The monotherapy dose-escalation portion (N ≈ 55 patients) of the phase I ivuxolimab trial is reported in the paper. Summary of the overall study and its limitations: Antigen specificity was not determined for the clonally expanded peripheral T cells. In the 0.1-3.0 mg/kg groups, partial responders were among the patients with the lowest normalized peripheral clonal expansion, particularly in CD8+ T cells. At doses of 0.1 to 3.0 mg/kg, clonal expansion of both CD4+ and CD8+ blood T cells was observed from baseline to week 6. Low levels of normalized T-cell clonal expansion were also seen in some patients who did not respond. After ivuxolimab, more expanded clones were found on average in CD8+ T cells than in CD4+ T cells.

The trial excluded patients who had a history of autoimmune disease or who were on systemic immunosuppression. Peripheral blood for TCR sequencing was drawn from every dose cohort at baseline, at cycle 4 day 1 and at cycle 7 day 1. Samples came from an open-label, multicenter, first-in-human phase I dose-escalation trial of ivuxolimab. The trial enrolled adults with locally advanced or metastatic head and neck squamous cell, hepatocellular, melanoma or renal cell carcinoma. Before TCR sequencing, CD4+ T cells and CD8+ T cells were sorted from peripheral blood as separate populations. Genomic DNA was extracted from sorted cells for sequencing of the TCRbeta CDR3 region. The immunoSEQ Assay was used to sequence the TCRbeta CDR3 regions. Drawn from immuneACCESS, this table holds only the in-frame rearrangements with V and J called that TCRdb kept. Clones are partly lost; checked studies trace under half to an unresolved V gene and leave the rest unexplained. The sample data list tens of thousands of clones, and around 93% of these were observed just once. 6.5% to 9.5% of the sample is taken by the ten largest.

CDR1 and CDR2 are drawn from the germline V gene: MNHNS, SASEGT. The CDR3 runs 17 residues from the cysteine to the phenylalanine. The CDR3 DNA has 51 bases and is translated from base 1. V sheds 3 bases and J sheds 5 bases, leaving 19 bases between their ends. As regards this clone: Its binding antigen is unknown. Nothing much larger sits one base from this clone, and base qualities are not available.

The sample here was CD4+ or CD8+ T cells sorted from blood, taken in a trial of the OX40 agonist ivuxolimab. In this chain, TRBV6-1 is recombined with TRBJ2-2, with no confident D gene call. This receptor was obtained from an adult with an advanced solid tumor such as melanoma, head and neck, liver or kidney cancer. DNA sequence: TGTGCCAGCAGTGATATCGGTAAAGGGAAGGTGACCGGGGAGCTGTTTTTT. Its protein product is CASSDIGKGKVTGELFF.